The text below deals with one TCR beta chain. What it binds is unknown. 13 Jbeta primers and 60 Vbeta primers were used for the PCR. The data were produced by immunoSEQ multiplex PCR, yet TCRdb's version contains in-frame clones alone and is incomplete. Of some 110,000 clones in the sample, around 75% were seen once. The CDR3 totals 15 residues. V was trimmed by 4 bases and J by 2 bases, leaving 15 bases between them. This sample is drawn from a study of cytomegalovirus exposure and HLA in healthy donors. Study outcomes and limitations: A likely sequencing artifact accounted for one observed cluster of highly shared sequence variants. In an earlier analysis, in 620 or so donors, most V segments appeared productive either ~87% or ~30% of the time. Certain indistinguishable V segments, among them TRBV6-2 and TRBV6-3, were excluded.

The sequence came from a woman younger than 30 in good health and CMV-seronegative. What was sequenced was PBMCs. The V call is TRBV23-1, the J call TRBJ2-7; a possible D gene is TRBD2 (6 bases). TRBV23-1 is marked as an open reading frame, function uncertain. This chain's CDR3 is CASSPRGGDPYEQYF. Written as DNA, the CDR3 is TGCGCCAGCAGTCCCCGAGGAGGGGACCCCTACGAGCAGTACTTC.